This is a list of T cell receptor beta chains from one sample in a study of blood T cell repertoires in COVID-19. Using immunoSEQ multiplex PCR, the repertoire was profiled, and TCRdb retains in-frame clones only, with some absent. Seen here are some 100,000 clones, roughly four fifths observed once, and the top ten hold about 13%. The source material was peripheral blood. The receptor set was obtained from a human donor in a cohort sampled during active COVID-19. Each CDR3 is given without its conserved first and last residue.

v_call cdr3_aa
TRBV19 ASKLGGDYNSPLH
TRBV7-6 ASSSRTDEQY
TRBV7-2 ASSRTGSTNEKLF
TRBV11-2 ASSLYRGGELF
TRBV20-1 SASIGGVETQY
TRBV6-1 ASSEGSGLTYEQY
TRBV5-6 ASSAGWRDNEQF
TRBV5-1 ASRRAGNTEAF
TRBV6-2/TRBV6-3 ASSYNLLAFEQY
TRBV27 ASSSTPYTYEQY
TRBV18 ASSPPAGGLDTQY
TRBV11-2 ASSLTGNYEQY
TRBV2 ASSGAPIVALH
TRBV7-7 ASSSGTLSTDTQY
TRBV30 ASDRAIAEAF
TRBV14 ASSLQGGNSPLH
TRBV12-5 ASGLTWTADTGELF
TRBV6-5 ASSYSTGRQPQH
TRBV18 ASSPKQGHTEAF